Detailed here is one TCR beta chain. Its antigen is unknown. Generated by immunoSEQ multiplex PCR, the TCRdb table keeps only in-frame clones and is missing some. The data show some 66,000 clones, roughly 92% seen once. This record comes from a study of Tregs in tolerant kidney transplant recipients. For the study at large: Recipients received nonmyeloablative bone marrow transplants from related graft donors, with transient mixed chimerism. Overall study results and limits: Expanding Tregs on activated donor B cells appeared to best identify donor-specific TCRbeta clones. Tolerant patients' donor-specific Tregs expanded beyond overall Tregs, suggesting antigen-driven growth.

Germline lookup yields CDR1 LGHNA and CDR2 YNFKEQ. The CDR3 extends over 11 amino acids. Trimming removed 0 bases from V and 11 bases from J, with 6 bases in between. The receptor's source is a human donor who received a combined kidney and bone marrow transplant. The sample was CD8+ T cells from blood, taken before the transplant. The chain has TRBV4-2 and TRBJ2-3; D remains ambiguous. The CDR3 DNA reads as TGTGCCAGCAGCCAAGATCTCAGGCAGTATTTT. This gives the protein CASSQDLRQYF.